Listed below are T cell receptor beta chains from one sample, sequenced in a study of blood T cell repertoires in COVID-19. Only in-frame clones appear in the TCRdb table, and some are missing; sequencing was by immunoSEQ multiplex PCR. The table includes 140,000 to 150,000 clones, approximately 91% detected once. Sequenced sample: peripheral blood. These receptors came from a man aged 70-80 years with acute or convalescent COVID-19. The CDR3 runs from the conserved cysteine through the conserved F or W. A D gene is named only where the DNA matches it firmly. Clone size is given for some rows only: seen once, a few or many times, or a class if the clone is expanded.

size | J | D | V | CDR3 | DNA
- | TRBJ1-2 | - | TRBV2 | CASTGSAYGYTF | TGTGCCAGCACGGGTTCTGCCTATGGCTACACCTTC
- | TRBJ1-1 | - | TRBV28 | CASRPWTGNTEAFF | TGTGCCAGCAGGCCTTGGACTGGAAACACTGAAGCTTTCTTT
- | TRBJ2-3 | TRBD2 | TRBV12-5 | CASGFTSGPSTDTQYF | TGTGCTAGTGGTTTTACTAGCGGGCCTAGCACAGATACGCAGTATTTT
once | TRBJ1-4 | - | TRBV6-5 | CASRPLTGRGEKLFF | TGTGCCAGCAGACCACTCACAGGGCGTGGTGAAAAACTGTTTTTT
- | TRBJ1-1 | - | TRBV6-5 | CASRTQGEAFF | TGTGCCAGCAGGACACAGGGTGAAGCTTTCTTT
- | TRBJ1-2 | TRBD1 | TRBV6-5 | CASARDRGNYGYTF | TGTGCCAGTGCCAGGGACAGGGGAAACTATGGCTACACCTTC
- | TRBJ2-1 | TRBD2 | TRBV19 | CASSIPLGLAGTNEQFF | TGTGCCAGTAGTATTCCCTTAGGACTAGCGGGGACCAATGAGCAGTTCTTC
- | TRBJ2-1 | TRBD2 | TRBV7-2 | CASSSGLAGVSYNEQFF | TGTGCCAGCAGCTCAGGACTAGCGGGAGTGAGCTACAATGAGCAGTTCTTC
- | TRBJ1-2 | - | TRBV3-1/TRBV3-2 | CASSQAGFGGYTF | TGTGCCAGCAGCCAAGCAGGGTTTGGTGGCTACACCTTC
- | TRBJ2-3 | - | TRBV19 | CASSIAGTPTDTQYF | TGTGCCAGTAGTATAGCGGGAACCCCCACAGATACGCAGTATTTT
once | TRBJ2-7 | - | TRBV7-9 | CASSLASRTEQYF | TGTGCCAGCAGCTTAGCATCGCGTACCGAGCAGTACTTC
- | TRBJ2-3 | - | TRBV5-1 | CASSFGDYTDTQYF | TGCGCCAGCAGCTTTGGAGACTACACAGATACGCAGTATTTT
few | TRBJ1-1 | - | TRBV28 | CASSSPVPNTEAFF | TGTGCCAGCAGTTCCCCGGTGCCGAACACTGAAGCTTTCTTT
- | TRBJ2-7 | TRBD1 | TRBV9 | CASSAGTGGDEQYF | TGTGCCAGCAGCGCCGGGACAGGGGGCGACGAGCAGTACTTC
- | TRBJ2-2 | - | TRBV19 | CASNQGGATGELFF | TGTGCCTCCAACCAAGGGGGGGCCACCGGGGAGCTGTTTTTT
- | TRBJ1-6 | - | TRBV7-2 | CASSFLSGAGDSPLHF | TGTGCCAGCAGCTTCCTCTCAGGGGCTGGGGATTCACCCCTCCACTTT
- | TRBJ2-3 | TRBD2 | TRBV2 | CASRSGISTDTQYF | TGTGCCAGCAGAAGCGGGATTAGCACAGATACGCAGTATTTT
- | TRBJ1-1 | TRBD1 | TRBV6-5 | CASRDREGRTEAFF | TGTGCCAGCAGGGACAGGGAGGGGAGGACTGAAGCTTTCTTT
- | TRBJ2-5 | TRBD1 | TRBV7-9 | CASSLKGAETQYF | TGTGCCAGCAGCTTAAAGGGGGCAGAGACCCAGTACTTC
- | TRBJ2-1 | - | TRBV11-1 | CASSRTIYNEQFF | TGTGCCAGCAGCCGGACAATATACAATGAGCAGTTCTTC
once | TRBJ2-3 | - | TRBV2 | CASASSLAPTDTQYF | TGTGCCAGCGCCTCTTCACTAGCCCCCACAGATACGCAGTATTTT
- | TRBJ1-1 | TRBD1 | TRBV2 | CASRRDSEFLAFF | TGTGCCAGCAGACGGGACAGCGAGTTTTTGGCTTTCTTT
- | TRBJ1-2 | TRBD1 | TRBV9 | CASSSWDREDYGYTF | TGTGCCAGCAGCTCCTGGGACAGGGAAGACTATGGCTACACCTTC
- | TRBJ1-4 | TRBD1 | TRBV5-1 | CASRPDRVGEKLFF | TGCGCCAGCAGACCGGACAGGGTGGGTGAAAAACTGTTTTTT
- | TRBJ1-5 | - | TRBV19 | CASTTGMQPQHF | TGTGCCAGTACCACAGGGATGCAGCCCCAGCATTTT
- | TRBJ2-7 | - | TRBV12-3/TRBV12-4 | CASSRDKAYEQYF | TGTGCCAGCAGTCGCGACAAAGCCTACGAGCAGTACTTC
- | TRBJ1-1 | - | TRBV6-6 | CASSYPTDNTEAFF | TGTGCCAGCAGTTACCCGACAGATAACACTGAAGCTTTCTTT
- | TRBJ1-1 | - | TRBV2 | CASSEAGLGDTEAFF | TGTGCCAGCAGTGAAGCGGGGCTAGGGGACACTGAAGCTTTCTTT
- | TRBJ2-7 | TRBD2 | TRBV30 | CAWSRPPAGDYEQYF | TGTGCCTGGAGTCGTCCCCCAGCGGGAGACTACGAGCAGTACTTC
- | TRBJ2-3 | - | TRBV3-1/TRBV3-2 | CASSPNTPGTQYF | TGTGCCAGCAGCCCAAATACCCCGGGTACGCAGTATTTT
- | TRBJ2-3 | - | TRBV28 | CASSLPLFAGPDTQYF | TGTGCCAGCAGTTTACCCTTGTTCGCCGGTCCAGATACGCAGTATTTT
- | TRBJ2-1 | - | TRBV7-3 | CASSSSGLQVKQFF | TGTGCCAGCAGCTCGTCTGGACTGCAGGTAAAGCAGTTCTTC
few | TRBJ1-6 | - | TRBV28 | CASRSTGENSPLHF | TGTGCCAGCAGAAGTACTGGAGAAAATTCACCCCTCCACTTT
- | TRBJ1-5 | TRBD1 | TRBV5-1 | CASSLETGGNQPQHF | TGCGCCAGCAGCTTGGAAACAGGGGGCAATCAGCCCCAGCATTTT
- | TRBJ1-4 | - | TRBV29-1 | CSVALRTNEKLFF | TGCAGCGTTGCTTTGAGGACTAATGAAAAACTGTTTTTT
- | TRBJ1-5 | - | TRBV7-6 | CASSSRISNQPQHF | TGTGCCAGCAGCTCGAGGATAAGCAATCAGCCCCAGCATTTT
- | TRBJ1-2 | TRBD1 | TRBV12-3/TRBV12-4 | CASSFTQGAGYTF | TGTGCCAGCAGTTTTACCCAGGGGGCTGGCTACACCTTC
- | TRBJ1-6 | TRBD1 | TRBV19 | CASRAGTAGDSPLHF | TGTGCCAGCCGTGCCGGGACAGCCGGGGATTCACCCCTCCACTTT
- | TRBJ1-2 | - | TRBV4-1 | CASRNRVRDNYGYTF | TGCGCCAGCAGGAACAGGGTAAGGGATAACTATGGCTACACCTTC
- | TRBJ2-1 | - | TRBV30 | CARDAGGSYNEQFF | TGTGCCAGAGACGCAGGGGGGTCCTACAATGAGCAGTTCTTC
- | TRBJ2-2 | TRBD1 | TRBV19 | CASRTGANTGELFF | TGTGCCAGTAGGACAGGGGCGAACACCGGGGAGCTGTTTTTT
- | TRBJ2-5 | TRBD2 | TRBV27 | CASSLVAGEETQYF | TGTGCCAGCAGTTTAGTAGCGGGAGAAGAGACCCAGTACTTC
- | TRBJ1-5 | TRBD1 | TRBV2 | CASSDRTGHQPQHF | TGTGCCAGCAGTGATAGGACAGGGCATCAGCCCCAGCATTTT
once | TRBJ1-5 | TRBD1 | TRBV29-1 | CSVETGGNQPQHF | TGCAGCGTTGAGACAGGGGGCAATCAGCCCCAGCATTTT
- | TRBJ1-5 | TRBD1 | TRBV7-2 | CASSLGQGPYQPQHF | TGTGCCAGCAGCTTAGGACAGGGCCCCTACCAGCCCCAGCATTTT
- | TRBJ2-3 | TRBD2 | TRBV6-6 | CASRTSSGGGTDTQYF | TGTGCCAGCAGAACCTCTAGCGGGGGGGGAACAGATACGCAGTATTTT
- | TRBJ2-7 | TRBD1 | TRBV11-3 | CASSARDREFRSYEQYF | TGTGCCAGCAGCGCTCGGGACAGGGAATTTAGGTCCTACGAGCAGTACTTC
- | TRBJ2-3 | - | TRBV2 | CATRSEPYTDTQYF | TGTGCCACCCGTTCCGAGCCTTACACAGATACGCAGTATTTT
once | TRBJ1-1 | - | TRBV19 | CASSIVWGGTEAFF | TGTGCCAGTAGTATAGTTTGGGGGGGCACTGAAGCTTTCTTT
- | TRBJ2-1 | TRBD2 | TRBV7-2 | CASSSQGLAGADEQFF | TGTGCCAGCAGCTCTCAAGGACTAGCGGGAGCGGATGAGCAGTTCTTC